This T cell receptor (beta chain) was identified during a study of cytomegalovirus exposure and HLA in healthy donors. The study, taken as a whole, reports: The authors later linked a missense DCLRE1C variant to TCR beta V- and J-gene trimming. Per a prior analysis, the majority of TCR beta V segments were productive roughly 87% or roughly 30% of the time.

Donors consisted of healthy bone marrow donors. Donors sampled were nominally healthy, though unrecorded immune exposures were likely. Note on this clone: The antigen is unknown.

PCR primers comprised 60 Vbeta and 13 Jbeta primers. The assay was immunoSEQ multiplex PCR, and TCRdb's table has in-frame clones only and misses some. The repertoire includes 90,000 to 110,000 clones, 73% of them detected once, and 8.4% sits in the top ten. CDR1 is ENHRY, CDR2 SYGVKD, per germline. Between the trimmed V and J ends, which lost 5 bases and 1 base, there was a span of 6 bases. The CDR3 extends over 12 amino acids. The chain employs TRBV10-3 and TRBJ2-7; the D gene is possibly TRBD2 (5 bases). Source material: PBMCs. The source of this sequence is a middle-aged man in good health and CMV-seronegative. The chain's CDR3 is CAISPGSYEQYF. The DNA for the CDR3 is TGTGCCATCAGTCCGGGATCCTACGAGCAGTACTTC.